This T cell receptor beta chain was sequenced during a study of T cell responses to AZD1222 COVID-19 vaccine. Study-wide findings and caveats: Across spike, vaccine-associated CD4 TCRs were found, dominant at 160-218 and 743-854.

Remarks on this clone: Its antigen is still unknown.

J lost 12 bases, V lost 3 bases, and 2 bases had no gene match. The CDR3 is made up of 10 amino acids. Per germline, CDR1 SQVTM and CDR2 ANQGSEA. Profiling relied on immunoSEQ multiplex PCR, and the TCRdb table lists in-frame clones only, not all of them. The profile covers 200,000 to 250,000 clones, with roughly 94% appearing a single time and approximately 1.5% taken by the ten largest. This sample comprised peripheral blood, obtained 28 days after the second dose of the MenACWY control vaccine. The origin of this receptor is an adult who received the MenACWY meningococcal vaccine as a control. The chain has TRBV29-1 and TRBJ1-2; 9 bases match TRBD1. The CDR3 coding sequence is TGCAGCGTTGAGGGGACAGGGAACACCTTC. Encoded protein: CSVEGTGNTF.